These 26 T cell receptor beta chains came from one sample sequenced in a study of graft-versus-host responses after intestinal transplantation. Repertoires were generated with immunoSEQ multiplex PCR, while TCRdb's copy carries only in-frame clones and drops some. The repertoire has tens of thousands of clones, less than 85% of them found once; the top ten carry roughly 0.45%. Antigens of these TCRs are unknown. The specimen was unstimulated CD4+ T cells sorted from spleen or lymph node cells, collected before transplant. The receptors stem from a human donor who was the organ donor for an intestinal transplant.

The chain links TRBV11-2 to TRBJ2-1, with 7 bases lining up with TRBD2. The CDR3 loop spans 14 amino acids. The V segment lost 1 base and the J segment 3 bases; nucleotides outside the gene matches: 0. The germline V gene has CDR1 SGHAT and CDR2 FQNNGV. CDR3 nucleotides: TGTGCCAGCAGCTTAGGGGACTACTACAATGAGCAGTTCTTC. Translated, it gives CASSLGDYYNEQFF.

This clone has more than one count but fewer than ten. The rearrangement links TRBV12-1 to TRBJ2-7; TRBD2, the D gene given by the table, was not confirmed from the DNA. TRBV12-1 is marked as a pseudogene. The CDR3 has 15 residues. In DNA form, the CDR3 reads TGTGCCAGCAGCGGCGGACTAGCGGGAATCTACGAGCAGTACTTC. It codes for CASSGGLAGIYEQYF.

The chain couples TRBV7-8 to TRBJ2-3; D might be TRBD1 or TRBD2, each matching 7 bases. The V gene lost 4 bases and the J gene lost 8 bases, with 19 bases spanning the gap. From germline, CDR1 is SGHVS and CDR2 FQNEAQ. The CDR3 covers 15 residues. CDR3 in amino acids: CASSSRSQGGGTQYF. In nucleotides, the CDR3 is TGTGCCAGCAGCTCGAGAAGCCAGGGGGGGGGTACGCAGTATTTT.

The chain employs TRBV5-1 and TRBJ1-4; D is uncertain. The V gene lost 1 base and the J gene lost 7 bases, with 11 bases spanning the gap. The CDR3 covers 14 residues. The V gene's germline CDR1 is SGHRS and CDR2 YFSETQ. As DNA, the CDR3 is TGCGCCAGCAGCTTGTCAAAGGGAGGTGAAAAACTGTTTTTT. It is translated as CASSLSKGGEKLFF.

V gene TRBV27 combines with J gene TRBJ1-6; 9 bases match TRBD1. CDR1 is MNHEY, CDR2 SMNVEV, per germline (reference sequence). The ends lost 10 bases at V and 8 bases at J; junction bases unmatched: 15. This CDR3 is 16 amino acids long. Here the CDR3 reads CANQGDRVERDSPLHF. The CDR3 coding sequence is TGTGCCAACCAGGGGGACAGGGTAGAAAGGGATTCACCCCTCCACTTT.

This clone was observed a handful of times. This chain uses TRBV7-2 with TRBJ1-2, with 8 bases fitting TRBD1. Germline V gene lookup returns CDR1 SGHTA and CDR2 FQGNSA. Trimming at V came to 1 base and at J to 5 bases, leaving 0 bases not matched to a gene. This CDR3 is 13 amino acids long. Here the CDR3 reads CASSLGTGYGYTF. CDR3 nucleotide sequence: TGTGCCAGCAGCTTAGGGACAGGGTATGGCTACACCTTC.

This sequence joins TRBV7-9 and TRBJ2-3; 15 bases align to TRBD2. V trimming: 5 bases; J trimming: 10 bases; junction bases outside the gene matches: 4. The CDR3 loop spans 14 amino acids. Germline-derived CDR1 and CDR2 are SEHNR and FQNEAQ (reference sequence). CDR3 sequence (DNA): TGTGCCAGCAGCCGGGGACTAGCGGGAGGAGCGCAGTATTTT. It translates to CASSRGLAGGAQYF.

The CDR3 DNA follows: TGTGCCAGCAGCGCGGACACTGAAGCTTTCTTT. Translated: CASSADTEAFF. The gene calls are TRBV7-2 and TRBJ1-1, with D hard to call. V was pared by 5 bases and J by 3 bases, with 4 bases between. The CDR3 is made up of 11 amino acids. CDR1 and CDR2 (germline): SGHTA, FQGNSA.

In DNA form, the CDR3 reads TGTGCCAGCAGCTTGGGGCCTAACTATGGCTACACCTTC. It codes for CASSLGPNYGYTF. The chain recombines TRBV5-4 with TRBJ1-2; D remains ambiguous. CDR1 SGHNT and CDR2 YYREEE come from the germline V gene (reference sequence). The CDR3 extends over 13 amino acids. The V and J ends lost 0 bases and 0 bases respectively, with 3 bases between them.

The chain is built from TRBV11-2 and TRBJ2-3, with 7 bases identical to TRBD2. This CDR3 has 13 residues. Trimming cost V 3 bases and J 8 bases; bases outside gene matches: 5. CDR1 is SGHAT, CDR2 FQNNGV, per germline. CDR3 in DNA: TGTGCCAGCAGCTTTCGGGCTAGCGGTACGCAGTATTTT. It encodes CASSFRASGTQYF.

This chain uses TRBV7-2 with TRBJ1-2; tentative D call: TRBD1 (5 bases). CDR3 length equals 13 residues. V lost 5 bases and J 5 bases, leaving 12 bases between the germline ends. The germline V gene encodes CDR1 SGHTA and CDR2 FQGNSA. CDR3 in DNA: TGTGCCAGCAGCGCCGAGGGACGTTATGGCTACACCTTC. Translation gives CASSAEGRYGYTF.

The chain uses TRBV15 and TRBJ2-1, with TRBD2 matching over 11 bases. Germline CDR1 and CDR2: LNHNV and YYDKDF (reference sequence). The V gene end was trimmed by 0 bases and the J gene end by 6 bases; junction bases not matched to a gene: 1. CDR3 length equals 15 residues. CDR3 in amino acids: CATSRDTSGSNEQFF. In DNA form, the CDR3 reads TGTGCCACCAGCAGAGATACTAGCGGGAGCAATGAGCAGTTCTTC. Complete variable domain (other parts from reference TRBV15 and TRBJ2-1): DAMVIQNPRYQVTQFGKPVTLSCSQTLNHNVMYWYQQKSSQAPKLLFHYYDKDFNNEADTPDNFQSRRPNTSFCFLDIRSPGLGDTAMYLCATSRDTSGSNEQFFGPGTRLTVL.

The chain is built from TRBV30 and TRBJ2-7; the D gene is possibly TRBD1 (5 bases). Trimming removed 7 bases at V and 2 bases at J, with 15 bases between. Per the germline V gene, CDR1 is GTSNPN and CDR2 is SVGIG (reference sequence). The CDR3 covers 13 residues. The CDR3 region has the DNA TGTGCCTCCCCGACAGCGACACCCTACGAGCAGTACTTC. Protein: CASPTATPYEQYF.

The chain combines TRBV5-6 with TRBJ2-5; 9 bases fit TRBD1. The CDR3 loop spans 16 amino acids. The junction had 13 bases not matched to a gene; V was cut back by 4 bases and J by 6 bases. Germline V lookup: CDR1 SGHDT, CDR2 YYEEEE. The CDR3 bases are TGTGCCAGCAGCCGTACCGGGACAGGGAAGATAAAGACCCAGTACTTC. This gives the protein CASSRTGTGKIKTQYF. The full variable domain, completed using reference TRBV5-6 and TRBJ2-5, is DAGVTQSPTHLIKTRGQQVTLRCSPKSGHDTVSWYQQALGQGPQFIFQYYEEEERQRGNFPDRFSGHQFPNYSSELNVNALLLGDSALYLCASSRTGTGKIKTQYFGPGTRLLVL.

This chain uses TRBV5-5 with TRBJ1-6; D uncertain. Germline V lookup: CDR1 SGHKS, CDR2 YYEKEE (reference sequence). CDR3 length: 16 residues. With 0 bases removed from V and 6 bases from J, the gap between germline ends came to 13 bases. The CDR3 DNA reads TGTGCCAGCAGCTTGGTATTAAGCTTACTTAATTCACCCCTCCACTTT. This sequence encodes CASSLVLSLLNSPLHF.

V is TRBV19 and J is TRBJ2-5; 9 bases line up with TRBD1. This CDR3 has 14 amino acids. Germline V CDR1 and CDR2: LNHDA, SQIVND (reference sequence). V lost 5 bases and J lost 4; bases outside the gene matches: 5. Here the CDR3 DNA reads TGTGCCAGTAGTGCGGACAGGGGAGGAGAGACCCAGTACTTC. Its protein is CASSADRGGETQYF.

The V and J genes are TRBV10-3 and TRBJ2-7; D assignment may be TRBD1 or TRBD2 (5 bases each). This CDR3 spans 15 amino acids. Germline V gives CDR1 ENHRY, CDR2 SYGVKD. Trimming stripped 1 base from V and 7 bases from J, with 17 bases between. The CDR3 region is CAISEFGVGREEQYF. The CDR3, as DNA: TGTGCCATCAGTGAGTTCGGGGTCGGCAGGGAAGAGCAGTACTTC.

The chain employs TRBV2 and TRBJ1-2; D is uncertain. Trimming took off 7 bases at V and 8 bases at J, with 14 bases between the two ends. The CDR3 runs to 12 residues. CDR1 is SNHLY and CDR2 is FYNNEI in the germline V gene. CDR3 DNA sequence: TGTGCCAGCACTAGAAGCCCGGGGGGCTACACCTTC. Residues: CASTRSPGGYTF.

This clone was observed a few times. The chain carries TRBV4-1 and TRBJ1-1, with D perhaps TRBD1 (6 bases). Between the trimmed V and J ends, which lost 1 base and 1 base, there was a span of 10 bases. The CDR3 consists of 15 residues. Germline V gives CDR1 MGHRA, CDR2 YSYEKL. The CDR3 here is CASSQVVTGNTEAFF. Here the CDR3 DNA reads TGCGCCAGCAGCCAAGTGGTGACAGGGAACACTGAAGCTTTCTTT.

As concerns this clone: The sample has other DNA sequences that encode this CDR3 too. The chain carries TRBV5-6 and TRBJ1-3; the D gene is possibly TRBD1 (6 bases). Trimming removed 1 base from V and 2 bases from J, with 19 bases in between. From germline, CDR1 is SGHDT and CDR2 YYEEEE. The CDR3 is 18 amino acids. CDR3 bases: TGTGCCAGCAGCTTGCTATCTGAGGGACAACGGCCTGGAAACACCATATATTTT. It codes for CASSLLSEGQRPGNTIYF.

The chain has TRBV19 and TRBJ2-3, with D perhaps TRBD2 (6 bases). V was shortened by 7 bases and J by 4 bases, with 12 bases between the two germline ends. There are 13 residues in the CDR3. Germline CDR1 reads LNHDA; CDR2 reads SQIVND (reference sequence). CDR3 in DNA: TGTGCCAGTAATTACGGCGGGGCAGATACGCAGTATTTT. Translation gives CASNYGGADTQYF.

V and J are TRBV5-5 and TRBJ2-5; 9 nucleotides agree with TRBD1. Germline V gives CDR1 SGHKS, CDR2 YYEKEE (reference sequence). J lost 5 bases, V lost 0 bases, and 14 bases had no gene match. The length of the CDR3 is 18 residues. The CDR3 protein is CASSLAGYGQGLLETQYF. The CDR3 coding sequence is TGTGCCAGCAGCTTGGCGGGGTACGGACAGGGGCTCCTTGAGACCCAGTACTTC.

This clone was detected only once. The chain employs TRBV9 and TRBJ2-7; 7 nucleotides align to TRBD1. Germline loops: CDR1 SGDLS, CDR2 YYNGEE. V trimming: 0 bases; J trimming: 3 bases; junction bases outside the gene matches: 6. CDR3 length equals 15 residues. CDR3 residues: CASSVEPGQIYEQYF. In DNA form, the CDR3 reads TGTGCCAGCAGCGTAGAGCCGGGACAGATCTACGAGCAGTACTTC.

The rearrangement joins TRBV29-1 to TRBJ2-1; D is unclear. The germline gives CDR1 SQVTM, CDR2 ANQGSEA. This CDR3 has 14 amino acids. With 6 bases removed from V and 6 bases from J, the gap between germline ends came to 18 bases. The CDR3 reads CSVAPDARGNEQFF. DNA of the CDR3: TGCAGCGTCGCCCCGGACGCCCGCGGCAATGAGCAGTTCTTC.

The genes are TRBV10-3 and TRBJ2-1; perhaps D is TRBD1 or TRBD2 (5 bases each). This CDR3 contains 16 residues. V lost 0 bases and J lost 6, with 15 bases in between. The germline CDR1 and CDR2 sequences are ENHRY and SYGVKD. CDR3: CAISESGRPLVNEQFF. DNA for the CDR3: TGTGCCATCAGTGAGTCGGGACGCCCTTTGGTCAATGAGCAGTTCTTC.

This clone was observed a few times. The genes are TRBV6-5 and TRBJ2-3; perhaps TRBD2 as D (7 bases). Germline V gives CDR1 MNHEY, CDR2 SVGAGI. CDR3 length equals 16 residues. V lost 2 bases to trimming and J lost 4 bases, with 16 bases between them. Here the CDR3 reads CASSYVRGGGADTQYF. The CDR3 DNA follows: TGTGCCAGCAGTTACGTACGGGGAGGGGGGGCAGATACGCAGTATTTT.